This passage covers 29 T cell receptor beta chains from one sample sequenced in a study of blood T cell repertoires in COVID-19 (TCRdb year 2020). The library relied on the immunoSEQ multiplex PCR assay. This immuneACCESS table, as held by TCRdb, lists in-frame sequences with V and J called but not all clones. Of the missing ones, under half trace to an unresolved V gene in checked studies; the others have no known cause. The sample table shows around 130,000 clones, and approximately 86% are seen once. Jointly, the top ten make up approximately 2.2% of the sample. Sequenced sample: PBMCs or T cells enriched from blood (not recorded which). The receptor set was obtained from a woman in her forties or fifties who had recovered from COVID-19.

In nucleotides, the CDR3 is TGTGCCAGCAGCCCGAGGAGATATAGCAATCAGCCCCAGCATTTT. Protein: CASSPRRYSNQPQHF. V usage is TRBV3-1 (or the pseudogene TRBV3-2) and J usage is TRBJ1-5; D is ambiguous. Between the trimmed V and J ends, which lost 4 bases and 0 bases, there was a span of 10 bases. The CDR3 spans 15 residues. CDR1 and CDR2 from the germline V gene are LGHDT and YNNKEL (reference sequence).

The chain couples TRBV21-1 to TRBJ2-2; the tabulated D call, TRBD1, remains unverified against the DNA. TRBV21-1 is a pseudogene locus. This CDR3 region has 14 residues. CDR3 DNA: TGTGCCAGCAGCAAAATCAATAACACCGGGGAGCTGTTTTTT. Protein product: CASSKINNTGELFF.

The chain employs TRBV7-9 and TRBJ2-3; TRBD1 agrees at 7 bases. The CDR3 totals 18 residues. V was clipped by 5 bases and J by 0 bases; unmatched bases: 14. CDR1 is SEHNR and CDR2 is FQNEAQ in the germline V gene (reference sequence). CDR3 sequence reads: CASSDPPLTGASTDTQYF. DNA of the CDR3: TGTGCCAGCAGCGACCCCCCCCTCACAGGGGCTAGCACAGATACGCAGTATTTT.

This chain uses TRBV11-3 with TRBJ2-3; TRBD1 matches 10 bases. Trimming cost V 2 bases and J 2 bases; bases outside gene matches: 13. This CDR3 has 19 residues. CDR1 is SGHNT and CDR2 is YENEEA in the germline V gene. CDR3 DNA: TGTGCCAGCAGCTTATCAAGGATGGGACAGGGGCTCTCCACAGATACGCAGTATTTT. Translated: CASSLSRMGQGLSTDTQYF. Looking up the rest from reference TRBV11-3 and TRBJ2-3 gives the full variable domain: EAGVVQSPRYKIIEKKQPVAFWCNPISGHNTLYWYLQNLGQGPELLIRYENEEAVDDSQLPKDRFSAERLKGVDSTLKIQPAELGDSAVYLCASSLSRMGQGLSTDTQYFGPGTRLTVL.

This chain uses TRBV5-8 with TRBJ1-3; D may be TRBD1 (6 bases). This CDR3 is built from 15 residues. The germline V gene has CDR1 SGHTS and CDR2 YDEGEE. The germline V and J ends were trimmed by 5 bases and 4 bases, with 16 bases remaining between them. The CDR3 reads CASSSGHSAGNTIYF. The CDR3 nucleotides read TGTGCCAGCAGTTCGGGACATTCGGCAGGAAACACCATATATTTT.

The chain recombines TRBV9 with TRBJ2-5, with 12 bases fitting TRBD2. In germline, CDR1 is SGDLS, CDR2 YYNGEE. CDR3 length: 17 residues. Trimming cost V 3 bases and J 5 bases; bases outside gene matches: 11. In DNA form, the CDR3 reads TGTGCCAGCAGCGACTCAATGACCGGGACTAGCGGGGAGACCCAGTACTTC. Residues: CASSDSMTGTSGETQYF.

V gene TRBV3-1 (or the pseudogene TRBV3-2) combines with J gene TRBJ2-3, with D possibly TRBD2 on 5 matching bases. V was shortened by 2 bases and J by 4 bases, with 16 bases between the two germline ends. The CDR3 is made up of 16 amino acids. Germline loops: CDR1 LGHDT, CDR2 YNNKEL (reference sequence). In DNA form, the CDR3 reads TGTGCCAGCAGCCAACCAAGAGGGATTGGTTCAGATACGCAGTATTTT. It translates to CASSQPRGIGSDTQYF.

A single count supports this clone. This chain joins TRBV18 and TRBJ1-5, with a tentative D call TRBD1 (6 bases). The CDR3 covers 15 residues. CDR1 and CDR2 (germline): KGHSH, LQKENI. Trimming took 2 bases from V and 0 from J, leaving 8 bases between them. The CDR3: CASSPTGNSNQPQHF. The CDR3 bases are TGTGCCAGCTCACCAACAGGGAATAGCAATCAGCCCCAGCATTTT.

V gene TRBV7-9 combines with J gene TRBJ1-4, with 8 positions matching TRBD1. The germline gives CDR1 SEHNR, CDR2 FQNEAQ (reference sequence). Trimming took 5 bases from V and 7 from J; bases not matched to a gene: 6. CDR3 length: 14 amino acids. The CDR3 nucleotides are TGTGCCAGCAGCCGACAGGGGAGCACTGAAAAACTGTTTTTT. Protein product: CASSRQGSTEKLFF.

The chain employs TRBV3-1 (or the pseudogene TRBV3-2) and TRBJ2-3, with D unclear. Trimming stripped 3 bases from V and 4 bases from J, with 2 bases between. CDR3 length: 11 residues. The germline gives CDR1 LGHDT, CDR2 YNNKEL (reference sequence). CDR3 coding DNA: TGTGCCAGCAGCCACGCAGATACGCAGTATTTT. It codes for CASSHADTQYF.

The CDR3, as DNA: TGTGCCAGCAGCCCCCTTGGTGGTAGCCAAGAGACCCAGTACTTC. The encoded protein is CASSPLGGSQETQYF. The genes are TRBV9 and TRBJ2-5; no clear D. This CDR3 contains 15 residues. Germline CDR1 is SGDLS and CDR2 is YYNGEE. Trimming shortened V by 4 bases and J by 1 base, and 14 bases separated the two germline ends.

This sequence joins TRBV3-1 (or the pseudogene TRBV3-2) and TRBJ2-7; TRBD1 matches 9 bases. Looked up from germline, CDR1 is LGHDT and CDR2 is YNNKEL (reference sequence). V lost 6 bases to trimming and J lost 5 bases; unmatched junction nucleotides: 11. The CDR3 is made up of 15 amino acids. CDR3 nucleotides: TGTGCCAGCAGTCTTCCCGGGACAGGGATCCACGAGCAGTACTTC. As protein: CASSLPGTGIHEQYF.

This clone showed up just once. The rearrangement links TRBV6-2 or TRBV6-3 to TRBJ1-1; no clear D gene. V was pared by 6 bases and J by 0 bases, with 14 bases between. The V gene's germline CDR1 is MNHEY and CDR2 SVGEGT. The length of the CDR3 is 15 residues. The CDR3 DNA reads TGTGCCAGCAGCCCCGGGGTGGGGATGAACACTGAAGCTTTCTTT. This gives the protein CASSPGVGMNTEAFF.

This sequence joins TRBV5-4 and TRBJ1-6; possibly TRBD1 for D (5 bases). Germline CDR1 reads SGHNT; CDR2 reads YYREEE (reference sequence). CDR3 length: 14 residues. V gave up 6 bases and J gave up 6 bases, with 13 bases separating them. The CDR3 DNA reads TGTGCCAGCAACCCGGACACGTTTAATTCACCCCTCCACTTT. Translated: CASNPDTFNSPLHF. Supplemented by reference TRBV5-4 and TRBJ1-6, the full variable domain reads ETGVTQSPTHLIKTRGQQVTLRCSSQSGHNTVSWYQQALGQGPQFIFQYYREEENGRGNFPPRFSGLQFPNYSSELNVNALELDDSALYLCASNPDTFNSPLHFGNGTRLTVT.

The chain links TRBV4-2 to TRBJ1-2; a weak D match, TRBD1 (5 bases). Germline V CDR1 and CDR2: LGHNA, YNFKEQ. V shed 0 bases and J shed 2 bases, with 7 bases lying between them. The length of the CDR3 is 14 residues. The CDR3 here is CASSQEPGNYGYTF. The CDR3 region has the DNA TGTGCCAGCAGCCAAGAGCCAGGGAACTATGGCTACACCTTC.

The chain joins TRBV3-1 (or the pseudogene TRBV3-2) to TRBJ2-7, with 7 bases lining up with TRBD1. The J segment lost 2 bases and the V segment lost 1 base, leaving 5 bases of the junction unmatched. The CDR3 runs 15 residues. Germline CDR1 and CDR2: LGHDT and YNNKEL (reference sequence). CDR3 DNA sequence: TGTGCCAGCAGCCAAGGAGTCGGGACAGCCTACGAGCAGTACTTC. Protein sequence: CASSQGVGTAYEQYF.

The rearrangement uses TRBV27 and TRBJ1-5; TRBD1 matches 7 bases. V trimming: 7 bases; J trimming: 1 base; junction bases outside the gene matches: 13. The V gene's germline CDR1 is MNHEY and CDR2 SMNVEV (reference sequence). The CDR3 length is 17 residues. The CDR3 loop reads CASTPRADRTSNQPQHF. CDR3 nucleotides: TGTGCCAGCACCCCCAGGGCGGACAGGACGAGCAATCAGCCCCAGCATTTT.

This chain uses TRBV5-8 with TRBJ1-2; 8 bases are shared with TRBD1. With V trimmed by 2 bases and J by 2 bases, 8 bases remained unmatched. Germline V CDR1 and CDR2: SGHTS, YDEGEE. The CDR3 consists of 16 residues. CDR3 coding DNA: TGTGCCAGCAGCTTTCCCGGGACAGGAGTGAACTATGGCTACACCTTC. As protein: CASSFPGTGVNYGYTF.

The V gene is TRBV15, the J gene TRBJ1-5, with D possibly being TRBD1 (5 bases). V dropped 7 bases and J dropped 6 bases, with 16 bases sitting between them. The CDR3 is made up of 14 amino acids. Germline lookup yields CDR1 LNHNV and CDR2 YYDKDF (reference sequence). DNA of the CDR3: TGTGCCACCACTGGGGGTGTCGGGGGTCAGCCCCAGCATTTT. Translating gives CATTGGVGGQPQHF.

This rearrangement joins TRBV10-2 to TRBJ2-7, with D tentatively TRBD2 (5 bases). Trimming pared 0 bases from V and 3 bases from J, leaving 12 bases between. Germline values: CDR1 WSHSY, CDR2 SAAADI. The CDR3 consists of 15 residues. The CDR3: CASSESRAPRYEQYF. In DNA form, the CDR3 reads TGCGCCAGCAGTGAGTCGAGGGCCCCCCGCTACGAGCAGTACTTC.

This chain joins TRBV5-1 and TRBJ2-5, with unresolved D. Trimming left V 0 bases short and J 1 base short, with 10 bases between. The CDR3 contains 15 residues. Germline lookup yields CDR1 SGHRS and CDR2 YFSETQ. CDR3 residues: CASSLGYTLQETQYF. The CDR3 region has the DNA TGCGCCAGCAGCTTGGGCTATACCCTCCAAGAGACCCAGTACTTC.

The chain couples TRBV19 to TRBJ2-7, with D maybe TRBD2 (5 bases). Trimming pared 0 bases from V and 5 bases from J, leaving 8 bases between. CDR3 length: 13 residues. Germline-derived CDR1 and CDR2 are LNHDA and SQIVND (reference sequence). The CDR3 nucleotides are TGTGCCAGTAGTATAGATCCGGGGAACGAGCAGTACTTC. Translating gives CASSIDPGNEQYF.

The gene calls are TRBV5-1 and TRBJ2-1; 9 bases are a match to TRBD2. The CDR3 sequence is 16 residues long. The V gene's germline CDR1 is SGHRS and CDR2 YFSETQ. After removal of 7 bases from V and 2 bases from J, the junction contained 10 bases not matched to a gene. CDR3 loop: CASSPSGGIAYNEQFF. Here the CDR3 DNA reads TGCGCCAGCTCCCCCAGCGGGGGGATCGCCTACAATGAGCAGTTCTTC.

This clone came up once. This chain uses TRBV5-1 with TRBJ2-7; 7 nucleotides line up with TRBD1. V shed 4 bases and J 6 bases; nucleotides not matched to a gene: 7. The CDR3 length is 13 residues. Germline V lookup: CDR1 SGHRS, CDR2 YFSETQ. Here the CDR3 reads CASSPLAGGEQYF. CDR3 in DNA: TGCGCCAGCAGCCCCCTAGCAGGGGGCGAGCAGTACTTC.

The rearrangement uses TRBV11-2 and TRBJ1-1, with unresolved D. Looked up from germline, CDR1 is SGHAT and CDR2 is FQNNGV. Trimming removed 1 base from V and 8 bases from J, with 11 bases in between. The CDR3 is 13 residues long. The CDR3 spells CASSLAGRGEAFF. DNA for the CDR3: TGTGCCAGCAGCTTAGCGGGCCGGGGAGAAGCTTTCTTT. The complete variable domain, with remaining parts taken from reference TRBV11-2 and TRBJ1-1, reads EAGVAQSPRYKIIEKRQSVAFWCNPISGHATLYWYQQILGQGPKLLIQFQNNGVVDDSQLPKDRFSAERLKGVDSTLKIQPAKLEDSAVYLCASSLAGRGEAFFGQGTRLTVV.

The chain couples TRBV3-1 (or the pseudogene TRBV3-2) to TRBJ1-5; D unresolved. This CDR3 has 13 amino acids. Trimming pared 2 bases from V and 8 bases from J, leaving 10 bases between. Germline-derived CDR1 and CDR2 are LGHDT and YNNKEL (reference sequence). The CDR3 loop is CASSQQVGEPQHF. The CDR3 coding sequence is TGTGCCAGCAGCCAACAGGTTGGCGAGCCCCAGCATTTT.

DNA of the CDR3: TGTGCCAGCAGCCTACTAGCGGGGAACACCGGGGAGCTGTTTTTT. Encoded protein: CASSLLAGNTGELFF. The rearrangement links TRBV6-5 to TRBJ2-2; the match to TRBD2 covers 9 bases. V trimming: 6 bases; J trimming: 1 base; junction bases outside the gene matches: 3. This CDR3 comprises 15 residues. The germline V gene encodes CDR1 MNHEY and CDR2 SVGAGI.

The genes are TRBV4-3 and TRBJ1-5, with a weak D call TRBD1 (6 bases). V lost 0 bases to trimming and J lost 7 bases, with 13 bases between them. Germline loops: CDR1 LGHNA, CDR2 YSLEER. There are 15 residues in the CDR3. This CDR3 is CASSQEGGAGQPQHF. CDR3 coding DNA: TGCGCCAGCAGCCAAGAGGGGGGGGCCGGGCAGCCCCAGCATTTT.

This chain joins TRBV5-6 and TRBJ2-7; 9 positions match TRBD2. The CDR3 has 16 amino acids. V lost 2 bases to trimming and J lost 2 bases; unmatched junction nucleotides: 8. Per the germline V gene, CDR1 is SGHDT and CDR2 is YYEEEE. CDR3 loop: CASSFTRGGFTYEQYF. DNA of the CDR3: TGTGCCAGCAGCTTTACGCGGGGGGGATTCACCTACGAGCAGTACTTC.